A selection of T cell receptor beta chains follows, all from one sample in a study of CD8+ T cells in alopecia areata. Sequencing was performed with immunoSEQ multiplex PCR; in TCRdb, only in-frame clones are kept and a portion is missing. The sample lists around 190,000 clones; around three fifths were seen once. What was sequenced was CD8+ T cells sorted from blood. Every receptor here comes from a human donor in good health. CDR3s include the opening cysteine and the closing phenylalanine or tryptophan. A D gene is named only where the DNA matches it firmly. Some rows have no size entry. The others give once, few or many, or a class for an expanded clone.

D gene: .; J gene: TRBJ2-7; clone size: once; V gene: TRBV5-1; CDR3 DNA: TGCGCCAGCAGCTTGGAGGCAGGGGCCTACTACGAGCAGTACTTC; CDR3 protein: CASSLEAGAYYEQYF
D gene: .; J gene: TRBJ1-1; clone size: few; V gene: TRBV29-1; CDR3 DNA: TGCAGCGTTCCTCCCGGGGGCACTGAAGCTTTCTTT; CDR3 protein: CSVPPGGTEAFF
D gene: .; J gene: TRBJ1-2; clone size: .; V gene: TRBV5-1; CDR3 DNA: TGCGCCAGCAGCTTGGAATTTGGTGGAGGGGCCTATGGCTACACCTTC; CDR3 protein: CASSLEFGGGAYGYTF
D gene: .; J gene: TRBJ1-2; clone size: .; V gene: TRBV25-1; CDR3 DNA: TGTGCCAGCAGTGATCCCGGACTAATCTATGGCTACACCTTC; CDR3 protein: CASSDPGLIYGYTF
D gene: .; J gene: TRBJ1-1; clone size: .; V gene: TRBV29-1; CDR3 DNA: TGCAGCGTTGAAGGAGGGTCTTACACTGAAGCTTTCTTT; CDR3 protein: CSVEGGSYTEAFF
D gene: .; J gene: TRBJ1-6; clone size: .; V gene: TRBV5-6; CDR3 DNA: TGTGCCAGCAGCCTCGGAGGGGTGAATTCACCCCTCCACTTT; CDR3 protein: CASSLGGVNSPLHF
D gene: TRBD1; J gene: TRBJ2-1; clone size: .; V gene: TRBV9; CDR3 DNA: TGTGCCAGCAGCGTAGGGGGGGACAGGATTTACAATGAGCAGTTCTTC; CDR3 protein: CASSVGGDRIYNEQFF
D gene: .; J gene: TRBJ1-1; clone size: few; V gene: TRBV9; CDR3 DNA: TGTGCCAGCAGCGTTGGGGGTGCTAACACTGAAGCTTTCTTT; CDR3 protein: CASSVGGANTEAFF
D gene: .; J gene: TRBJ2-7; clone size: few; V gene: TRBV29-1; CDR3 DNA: TGCAGCGTTGAATCAGGACTGAGGGGCGAGCAGTACTTC; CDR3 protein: CSVESGLRGEQYF
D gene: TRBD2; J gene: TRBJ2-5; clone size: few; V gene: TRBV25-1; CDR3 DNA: TGTGCCAGTAGCGGGGGGGTCCAAGAGACCCAGTACTTC; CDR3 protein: CASSGGVQETQYF
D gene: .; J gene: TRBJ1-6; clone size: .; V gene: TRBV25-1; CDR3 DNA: TGTGCCAGCGCCGACAGGAGGGATTCACCCCTCCACTTT; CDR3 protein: CASADRRDSPLHF
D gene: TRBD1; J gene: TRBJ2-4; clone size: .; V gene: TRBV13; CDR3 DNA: TGTGCCAGCAGGGAAGGACAGGGTTTAAAAAACATTCAGTACTTC; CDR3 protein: CASREGQGLKNIQYF
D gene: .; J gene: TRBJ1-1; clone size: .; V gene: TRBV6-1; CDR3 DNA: TGTGCCAGCAGTGCGAGGGAGATGAACACTGAAGCTTTCTTT; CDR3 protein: CASSAREMNTEAFF
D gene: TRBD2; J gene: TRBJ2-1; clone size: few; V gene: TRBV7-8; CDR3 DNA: TGTGCCAGCAGCTTGAGCCGACTAGCGGTCGTCTACAATGAGCAGTTCTTC; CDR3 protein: CASSLSRLAVVYNEQFF
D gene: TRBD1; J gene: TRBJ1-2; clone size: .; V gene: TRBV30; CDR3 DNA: TGTGCCTGGGACAGGGGGTATGGCTACACCTTC; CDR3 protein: CAWDRGYGYTF
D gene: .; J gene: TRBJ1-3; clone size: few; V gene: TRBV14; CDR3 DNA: TGTGCCAGCAGCCGAGGGATCTCTGGAAACACCATATATTTT; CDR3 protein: CASSRGISGNTIYF
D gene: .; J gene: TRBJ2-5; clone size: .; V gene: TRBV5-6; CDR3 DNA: TGTGCCAGCAGCTTAACAGCAAAAGAGACCCAGTACTTC; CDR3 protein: CASSLTAKETQYF
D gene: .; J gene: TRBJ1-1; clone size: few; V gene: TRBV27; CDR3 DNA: TGTGCCAGCACCCGGGGGGATGAAGCTTTCTTT; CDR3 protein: CASTRGDEAFF
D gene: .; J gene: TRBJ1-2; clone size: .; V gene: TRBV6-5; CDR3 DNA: TGTGCCAGCATGGGGGGGGATGGCTACACCTTC; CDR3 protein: CASMGGDGYTF
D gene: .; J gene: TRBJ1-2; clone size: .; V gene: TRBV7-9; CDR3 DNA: TGTGCCAGCAGCCACGTCACAGCCTACTATGGCTACACCTTC; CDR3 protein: CASSHVTAYYGYTF
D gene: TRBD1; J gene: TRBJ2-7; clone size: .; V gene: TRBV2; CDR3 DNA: TGTGCCAGCGTAGGGACAGCGACGTCCTACGAGCAGTACTTC; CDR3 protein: CASVGTATSYEQYF
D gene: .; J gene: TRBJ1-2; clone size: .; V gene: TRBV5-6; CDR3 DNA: TGTGCCAGCAGCCGAATTGTGGTCGAAGGCTACACCTTC; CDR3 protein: CASSRIVVEGYTF
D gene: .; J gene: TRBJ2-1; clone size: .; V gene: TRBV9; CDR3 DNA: TGTGCCAGCAGCCCCAGTAGCTCCTACAATGAGCAGTTCTTC; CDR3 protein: CASSPSSSYNEQFF
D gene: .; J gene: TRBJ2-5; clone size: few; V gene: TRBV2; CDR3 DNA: TGTGCCAGCAGGGACCTGGACAAGGAAGAGACCCAGTACTTC; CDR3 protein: CASRDLDKEETQYF
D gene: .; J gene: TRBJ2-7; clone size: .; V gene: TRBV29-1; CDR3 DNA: TGCAGCGTCGAGGGCGGGGGCCCCTACGAGCAGTACTTC; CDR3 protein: CSVEGGGPYEQYF
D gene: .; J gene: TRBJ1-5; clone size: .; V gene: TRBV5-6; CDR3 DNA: TGTGCCAGCAGCTTGGGGCAGGGGAGCAATCAGCCCCAGCATTTT; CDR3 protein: CASSLGQGSNQPQHF
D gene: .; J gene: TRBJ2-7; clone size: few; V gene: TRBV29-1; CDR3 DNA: TGCAGCGTTGAGGAGGCCGGCGAGCAGTACTTC; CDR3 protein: CSVEEAGEQYF
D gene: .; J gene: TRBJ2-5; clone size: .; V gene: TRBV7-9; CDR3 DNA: TGTGCCAGCAGCTTAGCGGGGATCGAGGAGACCCAGTACTTC; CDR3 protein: CASSLAGIEETQYF